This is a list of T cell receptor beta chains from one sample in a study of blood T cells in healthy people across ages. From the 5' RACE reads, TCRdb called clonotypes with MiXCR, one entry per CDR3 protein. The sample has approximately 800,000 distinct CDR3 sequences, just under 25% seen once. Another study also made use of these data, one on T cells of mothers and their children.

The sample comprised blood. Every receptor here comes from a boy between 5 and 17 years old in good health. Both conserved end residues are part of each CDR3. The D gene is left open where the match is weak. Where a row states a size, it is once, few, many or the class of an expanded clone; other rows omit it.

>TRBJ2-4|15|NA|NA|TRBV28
CASSEPGKSKNIQYF
TGTGCCAGCAGCGAACCGGGAAAAAGCAAAAACATTCAGTACTTC
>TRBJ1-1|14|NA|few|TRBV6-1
CASIPGISRTEAFF
TGTGCCAGCATACCGGGGATTAGTCGGACTGAAGCTTTCTTT
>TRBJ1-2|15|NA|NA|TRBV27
CASSLSDRGYYGYTF
TGTGCCAGCAGCCTCAGTGACCGTGGGTACTATGGCTACACCTTC
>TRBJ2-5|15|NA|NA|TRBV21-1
CASSFKLRYQETQYF
TGTGCCAGCAGCTTTAAGTTACGGTACCAAGAGACCCAGTACTTC
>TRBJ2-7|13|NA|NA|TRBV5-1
CASSHGLGSEQYF
TGCGCCAGCAGCCATGGACTGGGTTCGGAGCAGTACTTC
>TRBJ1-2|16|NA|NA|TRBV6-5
CASSYTIRPTNYGYTF
TGTGCCAGCAGTTACACCATAAGGCCAACCAACTATGGCTACACCTTC
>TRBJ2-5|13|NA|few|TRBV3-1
CASSKQGQETQYF
TGTGCCAGCAGCAAACAGGGCCAAGAGACCCAGTACTTC
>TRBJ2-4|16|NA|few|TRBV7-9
CASSLDSLVAKNIQYF
TGTGCCAGCAGCTTGGACAGCCTAGTAGCCAAAAACATTCAGTACTTC
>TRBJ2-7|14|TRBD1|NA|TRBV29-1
CSVSGTGDLYEQYF
TGCAGCGTATCCGGGACAGGGGACCTCTACGAGCAGTACTTC
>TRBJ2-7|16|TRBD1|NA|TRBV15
CATSRGGTAVSYGQYF
TGTGCCACCAGCAGAGGTGGGACAGCGGTCTCCTACGGGCAGTACTTC
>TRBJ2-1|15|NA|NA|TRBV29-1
CSVEGGQDSYNEQFF
TGCAGCGTTGAAGGTGGCCAGGACTCCTACAATGAGCAGTTCTTC
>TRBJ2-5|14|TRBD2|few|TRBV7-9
CASSSKRDLRTQYF
TGTGCCAGCAGCTCAAAGCGGGACCTCCGGACCCAGTACTTC
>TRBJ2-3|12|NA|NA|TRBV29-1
CSVARPTDTQYF
TGCAGCGTTGCTAGACCCACCGATACGCAGTATTTT
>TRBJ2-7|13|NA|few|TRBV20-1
CSASSGTSYEQYF
TGCAGTGCTAGCTCCGGGACAAGCTACGAGCAGTACTTC
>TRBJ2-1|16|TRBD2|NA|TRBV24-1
CATSDLPSGSLVGQFF
TGTGCCACCAGTGATTTGCCTAGCGGGAGTTTGGTCGGGCAGTTCTTC
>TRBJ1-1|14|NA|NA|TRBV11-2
CASSRGVLNTEAFF
TGTGCCAGCAGCAGAGGTGTTCTAAACACTGAAGCTTTCTTT
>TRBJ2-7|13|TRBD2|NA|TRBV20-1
CSARGLAPYEQYF
TGCAGTGCTAGAGGACTAGCTCCCTACGAGCAGTACTTC
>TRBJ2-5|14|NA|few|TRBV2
CASSEDTSPKTQYF
TGTGCCAGCAGTGAAGACACTAGTCCGAAGACCCAGTACTTC
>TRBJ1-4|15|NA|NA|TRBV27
CASSFSTGGSEKLFF
TGTGCCAGCAGTTTCTCCACTGGTGGAAGTGAAAAACTGTTTTTT
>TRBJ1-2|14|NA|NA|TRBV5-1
CASSLVGGQYGYTF
TGCGCCAGCAGCTTGGTTGGAGGCCAATATGGCTACACCTTC
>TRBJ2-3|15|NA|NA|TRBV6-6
CASSYSRGLTDTQYF
TGTGCCAGCAGTTACTCGCGGGGCCTCACAGATACGCAGTATTTT
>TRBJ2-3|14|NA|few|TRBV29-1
CSVADRGSTDTQYF
TGCAGCGTTGCTGATAGAGGGAGTACAGATACGCAGTATTTT
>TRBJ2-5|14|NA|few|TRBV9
CASSTGTIKQTQYF
TGTGCCAGCAGCACAGGGACAATCAAACAGACCCAGTACTTC
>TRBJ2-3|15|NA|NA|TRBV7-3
CASSLDGLRTDTQYF
TGTGCCAGCAGCTTAGACGGACTTCGCACAGATACGCAGTATTTT